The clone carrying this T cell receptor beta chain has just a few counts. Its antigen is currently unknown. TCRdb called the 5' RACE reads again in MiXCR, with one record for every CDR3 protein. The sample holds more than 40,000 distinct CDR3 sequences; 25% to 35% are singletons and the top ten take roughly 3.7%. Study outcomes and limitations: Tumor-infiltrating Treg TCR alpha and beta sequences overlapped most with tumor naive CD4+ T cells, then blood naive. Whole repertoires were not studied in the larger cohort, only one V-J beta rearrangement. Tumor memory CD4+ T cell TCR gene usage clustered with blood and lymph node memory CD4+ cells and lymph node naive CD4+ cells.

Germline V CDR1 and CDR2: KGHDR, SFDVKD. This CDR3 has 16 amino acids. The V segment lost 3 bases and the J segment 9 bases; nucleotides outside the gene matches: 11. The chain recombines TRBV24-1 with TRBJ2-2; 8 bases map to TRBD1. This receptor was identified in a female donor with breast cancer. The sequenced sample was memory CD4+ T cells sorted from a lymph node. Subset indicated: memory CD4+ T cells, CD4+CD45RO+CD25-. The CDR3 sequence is CATSDRRGRGRRELFF. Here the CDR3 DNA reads TGTGCCACCAGTGATCGTAGGGGCAGGGGGCGCCGGGAGCTGTTTTTT.